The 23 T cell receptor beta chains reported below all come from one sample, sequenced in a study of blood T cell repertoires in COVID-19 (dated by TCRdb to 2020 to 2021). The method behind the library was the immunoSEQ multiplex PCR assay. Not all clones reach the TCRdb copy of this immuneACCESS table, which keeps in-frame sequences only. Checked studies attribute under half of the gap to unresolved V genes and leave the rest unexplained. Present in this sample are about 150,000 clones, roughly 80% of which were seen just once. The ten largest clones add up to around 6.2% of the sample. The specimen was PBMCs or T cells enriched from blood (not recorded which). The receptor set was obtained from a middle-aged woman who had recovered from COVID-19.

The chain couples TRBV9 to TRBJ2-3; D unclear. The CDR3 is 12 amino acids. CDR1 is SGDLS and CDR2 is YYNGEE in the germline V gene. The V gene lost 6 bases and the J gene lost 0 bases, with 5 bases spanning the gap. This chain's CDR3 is CASTQSTDTQYF. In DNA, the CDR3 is TGTGCCAGCACACAAAGCACAGATACGCAGTATTTT.

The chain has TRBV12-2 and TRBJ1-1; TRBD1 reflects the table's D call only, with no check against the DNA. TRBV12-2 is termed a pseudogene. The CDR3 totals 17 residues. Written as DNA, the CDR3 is TGTGCAAGTCGCTTCTCATTCCCGGGACAGGGGAACCCTGAAGCTTTCTTT. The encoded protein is CASRFSFPGQGNPEAFF.

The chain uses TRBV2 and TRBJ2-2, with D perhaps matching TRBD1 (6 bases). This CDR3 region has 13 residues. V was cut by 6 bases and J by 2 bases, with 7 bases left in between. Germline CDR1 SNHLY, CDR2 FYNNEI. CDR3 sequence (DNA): TGTGCCAGCAGGGGGACAAACACCGGGGAGCTGTTTTTT. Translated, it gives CASRGTNTGELFF.

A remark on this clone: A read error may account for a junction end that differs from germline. The CDR3 here is CASSYLSRGYEQYF. CDR3 coding DNA: TGTGCCAGCAGCTACTTATCCAGGGGCTACGAGCAGTACTTC. The chain carries TRBV6-5 and TRBJ2-7, with D possibly matching TRBD1 (6 bases). This CDR3 spans 14 amino acids. Germline assignment: CDR1 MNHEY and CDR2 SVGAGI.

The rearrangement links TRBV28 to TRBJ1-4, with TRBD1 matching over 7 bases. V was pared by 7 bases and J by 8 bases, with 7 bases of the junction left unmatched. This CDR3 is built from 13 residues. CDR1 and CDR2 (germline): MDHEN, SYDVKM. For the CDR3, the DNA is TGTGCCAGCAACTTGGGACAGAGAGAAAAACTGTTTTTT. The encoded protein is CASNLGQREKLFF. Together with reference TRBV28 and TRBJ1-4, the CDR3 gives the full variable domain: DVKVTQSSRYLVKRTGEKVFLECVQDMDHENMFWYRQDPGLGLRLIYFSYDVKMKEKGDIPEGYSVSREKKERFSLILESASTNQTSMYLCASNLGQREKLFFGSGTQLSVL.

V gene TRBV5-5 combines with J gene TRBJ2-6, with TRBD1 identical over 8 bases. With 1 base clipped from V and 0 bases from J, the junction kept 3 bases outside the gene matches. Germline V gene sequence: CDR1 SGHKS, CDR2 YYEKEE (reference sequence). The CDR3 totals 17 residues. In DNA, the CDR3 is TGTGCCAGCAGCTTGAACAGGGGGTCCTCTGGGGCCAACGTCCTGACTTTC. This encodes CASSLNRGSSGANVLTF.

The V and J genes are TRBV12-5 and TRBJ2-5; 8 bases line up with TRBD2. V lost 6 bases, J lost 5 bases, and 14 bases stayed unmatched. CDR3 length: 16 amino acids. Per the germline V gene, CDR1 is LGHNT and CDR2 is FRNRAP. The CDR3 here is CASGKNLREVGETQYF. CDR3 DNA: TGTGCTAGTGGAAAGAACTTGCGGGAGGTGGGGGAGACCCAGTACTTC.

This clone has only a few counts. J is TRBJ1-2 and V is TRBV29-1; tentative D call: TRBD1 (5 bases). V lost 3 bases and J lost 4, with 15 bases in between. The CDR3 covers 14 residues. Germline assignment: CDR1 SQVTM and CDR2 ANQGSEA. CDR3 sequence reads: CSVEKLGLSYGYTF. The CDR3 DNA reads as TGCAGCGTTGAGAAGTTGGGACTTTCCTATGGCTACACCTTC.

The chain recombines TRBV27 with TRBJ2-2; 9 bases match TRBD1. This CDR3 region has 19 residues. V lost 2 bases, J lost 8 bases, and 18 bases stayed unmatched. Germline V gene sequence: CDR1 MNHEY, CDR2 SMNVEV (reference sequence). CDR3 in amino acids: CASSLGSHWRGQGGGELFF. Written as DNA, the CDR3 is TGTGCCAGCAGTTTAGGATCCCACTGGAGGGGACAGGGTGGTGGGGAGCTGTTTTTT.

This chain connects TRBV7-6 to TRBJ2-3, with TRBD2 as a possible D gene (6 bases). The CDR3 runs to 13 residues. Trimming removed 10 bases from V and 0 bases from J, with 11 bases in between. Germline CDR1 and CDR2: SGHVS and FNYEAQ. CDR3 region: CATSSESTDTQYF. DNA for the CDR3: TGTGCCACCTCTAGCGAGAGCACAGATACGCAGTATTTT.

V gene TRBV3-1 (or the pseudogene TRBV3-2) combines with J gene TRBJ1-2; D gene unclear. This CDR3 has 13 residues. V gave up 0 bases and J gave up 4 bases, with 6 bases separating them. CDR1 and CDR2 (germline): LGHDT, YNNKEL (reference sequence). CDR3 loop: CASSQDRLYGYTF. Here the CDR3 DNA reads TGTGCCAGCAGCCAAGATCGTCTCTATGGCTACACCTTC.

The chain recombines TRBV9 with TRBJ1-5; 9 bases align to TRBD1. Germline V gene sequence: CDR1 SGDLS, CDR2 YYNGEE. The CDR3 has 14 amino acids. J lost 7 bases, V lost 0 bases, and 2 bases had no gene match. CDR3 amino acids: CASSVGDRVQPQHF. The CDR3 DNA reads TGTGCCAGCAGCGTAGGGGACAGGGTACAGCCCCAGCATTTT.

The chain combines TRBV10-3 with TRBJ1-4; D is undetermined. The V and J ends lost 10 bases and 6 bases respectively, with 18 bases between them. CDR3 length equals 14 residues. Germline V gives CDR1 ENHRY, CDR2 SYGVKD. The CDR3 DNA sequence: TGTGCCACCGCGGTAGAAGGAGGACATGAAAAACTGTTTTTT. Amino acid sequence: CATAVEGGHEKLFF.

The CDR3 sequence: CASSEFTGNNGYTF. The CDR3 DNA reads as TGTGCCAGCAGTGAATTTACAGGAAACAATGGCTACACCTTC. The chain links TRBV25-1 to TRBJ1-2; TRBD1 might be the D (5 bases). The CDR3 is 14 amino acids. The V gene's germline CDR1 is MGHDK and CDR2 SYGVNS. Between the trimmed V and J ends, which lost 1 base and 6 bases, there was a span of 12 bases.

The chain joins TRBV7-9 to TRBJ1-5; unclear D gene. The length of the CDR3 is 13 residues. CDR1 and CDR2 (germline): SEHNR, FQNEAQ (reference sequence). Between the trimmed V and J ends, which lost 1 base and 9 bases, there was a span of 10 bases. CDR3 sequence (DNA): TGTGCCAGCAGCTTAGATTACGGAGGGCCCCAGCATTTT. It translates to CASSLDYGGPQHF.

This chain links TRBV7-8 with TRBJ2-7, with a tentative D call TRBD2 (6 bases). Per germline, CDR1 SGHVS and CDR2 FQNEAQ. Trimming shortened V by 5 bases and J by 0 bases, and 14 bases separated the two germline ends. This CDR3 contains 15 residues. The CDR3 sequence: CASSPEAGSSYEQYF. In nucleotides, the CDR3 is TGTGCCAGCAGCCCCGAGGCGGGAAGCTCCTACGAGCAGTACTTC. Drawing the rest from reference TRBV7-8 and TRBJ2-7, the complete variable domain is GAGVSQSPRYKVAKRGQDVALRCDPISGHVSLFWYQQALGQGPEFLTYFQNEAQLDKSGLPSDRFFAERPEGSVSTLKIQRTQQEDSAVYLCASSPEAGSSYEQYFGPGTRLTVT.

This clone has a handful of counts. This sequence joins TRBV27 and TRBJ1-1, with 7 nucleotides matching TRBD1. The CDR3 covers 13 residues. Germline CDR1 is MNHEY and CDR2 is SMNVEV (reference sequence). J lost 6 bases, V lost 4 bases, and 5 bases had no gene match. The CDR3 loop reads CASSSTGFSEAFF. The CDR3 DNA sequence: TGTGCCAGCAGTTCGACAGGGTTCTCTGAAGCTTTCTTT.

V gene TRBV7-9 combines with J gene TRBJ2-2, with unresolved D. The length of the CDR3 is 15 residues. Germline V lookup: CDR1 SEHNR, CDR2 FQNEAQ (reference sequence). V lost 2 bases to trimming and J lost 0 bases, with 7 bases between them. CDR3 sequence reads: CASSLYPANTGELFF. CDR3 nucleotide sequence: TGTGCCAGCAGCTTATATCCCGCGAACACCGGGGAGCTGTTTTTT.

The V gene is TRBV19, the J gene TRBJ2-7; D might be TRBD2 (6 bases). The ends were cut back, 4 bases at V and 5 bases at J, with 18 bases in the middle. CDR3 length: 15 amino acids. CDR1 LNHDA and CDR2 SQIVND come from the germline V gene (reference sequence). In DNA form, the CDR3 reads TGTGCCAGTAGTACGGGGGATGGTATGGTAAACGAGCAGTACTTC. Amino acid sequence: CASSTGDGMVNEQYF.

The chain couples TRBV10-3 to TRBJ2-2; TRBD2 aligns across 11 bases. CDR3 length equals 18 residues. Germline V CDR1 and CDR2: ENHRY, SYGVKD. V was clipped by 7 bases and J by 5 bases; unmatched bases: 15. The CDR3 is CAINDRLSGRAETGELFF. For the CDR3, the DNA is TGTGCCATCAATGACCGCCTTAGCGGGAGGGCGGAGACCGGGGAGCTGTTTTTT.

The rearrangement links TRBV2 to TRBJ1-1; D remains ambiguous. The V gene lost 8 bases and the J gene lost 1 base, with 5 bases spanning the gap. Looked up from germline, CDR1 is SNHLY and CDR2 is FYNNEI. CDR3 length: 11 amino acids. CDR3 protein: CASFRNTEAFF. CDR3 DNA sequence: TGTGCCAGCTTTCGGAACACTGAAGCTTTCTTT.

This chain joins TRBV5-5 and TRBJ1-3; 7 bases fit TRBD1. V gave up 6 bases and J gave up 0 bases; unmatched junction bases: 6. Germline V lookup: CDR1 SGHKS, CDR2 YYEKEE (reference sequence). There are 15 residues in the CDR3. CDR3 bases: TGTGCCAGCACTCCGGACAGGATCTCTGGAAACACCATATATTTT. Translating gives CASTPDRISGNTIYF.

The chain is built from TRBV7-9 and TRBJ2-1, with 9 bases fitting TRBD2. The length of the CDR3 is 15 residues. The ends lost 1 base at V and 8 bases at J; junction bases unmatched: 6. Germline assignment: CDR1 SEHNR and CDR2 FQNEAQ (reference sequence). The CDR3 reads CASSLGREGRDEQFF. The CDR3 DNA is TGTGCCAGCAGCTTAGGGCGGGAGGGCCGTGATGAGCAGTTCTTC.